The next 8 T cell receptor beta chains were all read from a single sample in a study of CD8 T cells in Susac syndrome. The authors reverse transcribed roughly 0.5 to 1 ug RNA with random hexamers. TCRdb processed the immunoSEQ multiplex PCR reads anew with MiXCR; each CDR3 protein has one entry. The data show about 80,000 distinct CDR3 sequences, about 93% seen once. The sample comprised CD8+ T cells from PBMCs. These receptors were collected from a human donor with Susac syndrome.

The gene calls are TRBV6-2 or TRBV6-3 and TRBJ1-5; TRBD1 might be the D (5 bases). The CDR3 runs 15 residues. V was trimmed by 4 bases and J by 2 bases, leaving 12 bases between them. Germline CDR1 reads MNHEY; CDR2 reads SVGEGT. For the CDR3, the DNA is TGTGCCAGCAGTTCCCAGGGTGGTGGCAATCAGCCCCAGCATTTT. Protein product: CASSSQGGGNQPQHF.

The genes are TRBV20-1 and TRBJ2-1; 8 nucleotides agree with TRBD2. Trimming at V came to 6 bases and at J to 1 base, leaving 11 bases not matched to a gene. Germline-derived CDR1 and CDR2 are DFQATT and SNEGSKA (reference sequence). The CDR3 sequence is 16 residues long. The CDR3 reads CSATSRAGVSYNEQFF. In DNA form, the CDR3 reads TGCAGTGCCACGTCACGAGCGGGAGTATCCTACAATGAGCAGTTCTTC.

This rearrangement joins TRBV13 to TRBJ2-5, with 10 bases lining up with TRBD2. The CDR3 extends over 15 amino acids. Germline loops: CDR1 PRHDT, CDR2 FYEKMQ (reference sequence). With 3 bases clipped from V and 4 bases from J, the junction kept 5 bases outside the gene matches. The CDR3 loop reads CASSFLAGAVETQYF. Written as DNA, the CDR3 is TGTGCCAGCAGCTTTCTAGCGGGGGCGGTAGAGACCCAGTACTTC.

The chain couples TRBV6-5 to TRBJ2-7; TRBD2 matches at 11 bases. Germline trimming cut 7 bases from V and 2 bases from J; bases unmatched to any gene: 4. The CDR3 is 14 residues long. The germline V gene encodes CDR1 MNHEY and CDR2 SVGAGI. CDR3 in amino acids: CASTKGLAAYEQYF. CDR3 DNA: TGTGCCAGCACAAAGGGACTAGCGGCCTACGAGCAGTACTTC.

This clonotype came up once. The chain joins TRBV20-1 to TRBJ1-4, with D perhaps matching TRBD1 (6 bases). CDR1 and CDR2 (germline): DFQATT, SNEGSKA (reference sequence). The CDR3 has 13 residues. Trimming stripped 3 bases from V and 8 bases from J, with 13 bases between. DNA of the CDR3: TGCAGTGCTAGTTGGCAGGGGAGCGAAAAACTGTTTTTT. Amino acid sequence: CSASWQGSEKLFF.

This sequence joins TRBV12-3 or TRBV12-4 and TRBJ1-4; tentative D call: TRBD1 (6 bases). The CDR3 has 13 residues. Trimming shortened V by 8 bases and J by 3 bases, and 10 bases separated the two germline ends. The CDR3 coding sequence is TGTGCCAGCCAGGGGAACCCTAATGAAAAACTGTTTTTT. The encoded protein is CASQGNPNEKLFF.

The CDR3 loop is CASSYSSVENTGELFF. CDR3 bases: TGTGCCAGCAGTTACTCGAGCGTTGAGAACACCGGGGAGCTGTTTTTT. The chain employs TRBV6-5 and TRBJ2-2; no clear D. The CDR3 runs 16 residues. Trimming stripped 0 bases from V and 1 base from J, with 9 bases between. Germline loops: CDR1 MNHEY, CDR2 SVGAGI.

The rearrangement uses TRBV5-4 and TRBJ2-7, with TRBD1 matching over 9 bases. This CDR3 contains 14 residues. CDR1 is SGHNT, CDR2 YYREEE, per germline (reference sequence). V gave up 3 bases and J gave up 5 bases; unmatched junction bases: 6. CDR3 coding DNA: TGTGCCAGCAGCTCATGGGACAGGGCCGACGAGCAGTACTTC. It encodes CASSSWDRADEQYF.